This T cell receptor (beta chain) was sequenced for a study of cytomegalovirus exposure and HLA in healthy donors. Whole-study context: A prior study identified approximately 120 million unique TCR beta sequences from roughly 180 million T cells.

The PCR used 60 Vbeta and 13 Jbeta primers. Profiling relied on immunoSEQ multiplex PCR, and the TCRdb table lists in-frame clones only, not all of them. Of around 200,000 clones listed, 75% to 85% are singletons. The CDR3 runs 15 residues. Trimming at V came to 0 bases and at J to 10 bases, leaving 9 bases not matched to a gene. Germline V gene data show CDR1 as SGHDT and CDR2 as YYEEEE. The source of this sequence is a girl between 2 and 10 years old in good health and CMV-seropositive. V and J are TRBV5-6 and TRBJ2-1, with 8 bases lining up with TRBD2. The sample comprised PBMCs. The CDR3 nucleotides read TGTGCCAGCAGCTTGGACGGGAGGGCCTCCCCCGAGCAGTTCTTC. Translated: CASSLDGRASPEQFF.